Listed below are T cell receptor beta chains from one sample, sequenced in a study of long-term antiretroviral therapy in people with HIV. Libraries were prepared by immunoSEQ multiplex PCR; TCRdb keeps only in-frame clonotypes and omits some of them. The data show around 13,000 clones, 75% to 80% seen once. This sample comprised unsorted PBMCs, obtained 0.5 years before starting antiretroviral therapy. These receptors all come from a woman between 40 and 50 years old with HIV. Both conserved end residues are part of each CDR3. A D gene is named only where the DNA matches it firmly. Rows give clone size only sometimes, using once, few, many, or a class for an expanded clone.

d_gene: NA; abundance: NA; v_gene: TRBV5-4; j_gene: TRBJ1-1; CDR3nt: TGTGCCAGCAGTCAGGGGTCGGGGATGAACACTGAAGCTTTCTTT; CDR3aa: CASSQGSGMNTEAFF
d_gene: NA; abundance: NA; v_gene: TRBV14; j_gene: TRBJ2-1; CDR3nt: TGTGCCAGCAGCCAAGATGAGTGGAGTAGCTCCTACAATGAGCAGTTCTTC; CDR3aa: CASSQDEWSSSYNEQFF
d_gene: TRBD1; abundance: few; v_gene: TRBV4-1; j_gene: TRBJ1-5; CDR3nt: TGCGCCAGCAGCCAAGATCGGCCACAGGGGAGACAGCCCCAGCATTTT; CDR3aa: CASSQDRPQGRQPQHF
d_gene: NA; abundance: NA; v_gene: TRBV18; j_gene: TRBJ2-2; CDR3nt: TGTGCCAGCTCACCAACAACGAACACCGGGGAGCTGTTTTTT; CDR3aa: CASSPTTNTGELFF
d_gene: NA; abundance: large; v_gene: TRBV11-3; j_gene: TRBJ2-1; CDR3nt: TGTGCCAGCAACCCTCGACTAGTACGTTTTGACAATGAGCAGTTCTTC; CDR3aa: CASNPRLVRFDNEQFF
d_gene: TRBD2; abundance: NA; v_gene: TRBV5-6; j_gene: TRBJ2-1; CDR3nt: TGTGCCAGCAGCTTGGGACTAGCGGGAGGGAATGAGCAGTTCTTC; CDR3aa: CASSLGLAGGNEQFF
d_gene: NA; abundance: NA; v_gene: TRBV4-1; j_gene: TRBJ1-2; CDR3nt: TGCGCCAGCAGCCGGTCCGAAGGGAACTATGGCTACACCTTC; CDR3aa: CASSRSEGNYGYTF
d_gene: NA; abundance: NA; v_gene: TRBV15; j_gene: TRBJ2-1; CDR3nt: TGTGCCACCAGCAGAGATTGGGGGCTAAGCTCCTACAATGAGCAGTTCTTC; CDR3aa: CATSRDWGLSSYNEQFF
d_gene: TRBD1; abundance: NA; v_gene: TRBV2; j_gene: TRBJ1-6; CDR3nt: TGTGCCAGCAGAGGGGGACAGGGCTATTCACCCCTCCACTTT; CDR3aa: CASRGGQGYSPLHF
d_gene: NA; abundance: large; v_gene: TRBV5-1; j_gene: TRBJ1-1; CDR3nt: TGCGCCAGCAGCTTCGGGGCCGCTGAAGCTTTCTTT; CDR3aa: CASSFGAAEAFF
d_gene: NA; abundance: NA; v_gene: TRBV4-3; j_gene: TRBJ2-7; CDR3nt: TGCGCCAGCAGCCAAGAGAGGTTCTACGAGCAGTACTTC; CDR3aa: CASSQERFYEQYF
d_gene: NA; abundance: NA; v_gene: TRBV7-2; j_gene: TRBJ2-1; CDR3nt: TGTGCCAGCACTAGCTCCTACAATGAGCAGTTCTTC; CDR3aa: CASTSSYNEQFF
d_gene: NA; abundance: once; v_gene: TRBV6-5; j_gene: TRBJ1-3; CDR3nt: TGTGCCAGCACCCGATTCGGGGGCTCTGGAAACACCATATATTTT; CDR3aa: CASTRFGGSGNTIYF
d_gene: NA; abundance: NA; v_gene: TRBV11-2; j_gene: TRBJ2-5; CDR3nt: TGTGCCAGCAGCCAAGAAACCTGGGGGCAAGAGACCCAGTACTTC; CDR3aa: CASSQETWGQETQYF
d_gene: TRBD1; abundance: NA; v_gene: TRBV28; j_gene: TRBJ1-5; CDR3nt: TGTGCCATAGAGAAGACAGGGGATGGGAATCAGCCCCAGCATTTT; CDR3aa: CAIEKTGDGNQPQHF
d_gene: TRBD1; abundance: NA; v_gene: TRBV25-1; j_gene: TRBJ2-7; CDR3nt: TGTGCCACCAAGTCGGGACAGGGATCCTACGAGCAGTACTTC; CDR3aa: CATKSGQGSYEQYF
d_gene: NA; abundance: NA; v_gene: TRBV9; j_gene: TRBJ1-1; CDR3nt: TGTGCCAGCAGCGCTGACCCCGGCATTGGGACTGAAGCTTTCTTT; CDR3aa: CASSADPGIGTEAFF
d_gene: NA; abundance: NA; v_gene: TRBV13; j_gene: TRBJ2-1; CDR3nt: TGTGCCAGCAGCTTGCGGACTGCAGGAGATGAGCAGTTCTTC; CDR3aa: CASSLRTAGDEQFF
d_gene: TRBD2; abundance: NA; v_gene: TRBV29-1; j_gene: TRBJ2-7; CDR3nt: TGCAGCGCCCGGACTAGCTTCTACGAGCAGTACTTC; CDR3aa: CSARTSFYEQYF
d_gene: NA; abundance: NA; v_gene: TRBV18; j_gene: TRBJ1-2; CDR3nt: TGTGCCAGCTCACCCGGGGGGCGGCAAACCCCATCTGGCTACACCTTC; CDR3aa: CASSPGGRQTPSGYTF
d_gene: NA; abundance: NA; v_gene: TRBV7-9; j_gene: TRBJ2-1; CDR3nt: TGTGCCAGCAGCTACTCGGGGGAGTACAATGAGCAGTTCTTC; CDR3aa: CASSYSGEYNEQFF
d_gene: TRBD1; abundance: NA; v_gene: TRBV5-1; j_gene: TRBJ2-3; CDR3nt: TGCGCCAGCAGAAGAGGGGGCTCGGAAGATACGCAGTATTTT; CDR3aa: CASRRGGSEDTQYF
d_gene: NA; abundance: NA; v_gene: TRBV6-6; j_gene: TRBJ2-1; CDR3nt: TGTGCCAGCGGGGCGGGACAGCCAATCTACAATGAGCAGTTCTTC; CDR3aa: CASGAGQPIYNEQFF
d_gene: NA; abundance: few; v_gene: TRBV6-1; j_gene: TRBJ1-3; CDR3nt: TGTGCCAGCAGTGGTAGCGACGACTCTGGAAACACCATATATTTT; CDR3aa: CASSGSDDSGNTIYF
d_gene: TRBD1; abundance: NA; v_gene: TRBV6-1; j_gene: TRBJ2-2; CDR3nt: TGTGCCAGCAGTGGTTTACCGGGACAGTGGACCGGGGAGCTGTTTTTT; CDR3aa: CASSGLPGQWTGELFF
d_gene: TRBD2; abundance: NA; v_gene: TRBV29-1; j_gene: TRBJ2-5; CDR3nt: TGCAGCGTTGAAGATCGCGCACTTGGGGGGGGGACCCAGTACTTC; CDR3aa: CSVEDRALGGGTQYF
d_gene: NA; abundance: NA; v_gene: TRBV14; j_gene: TRBJ1-2; CDR3nt: TGTGCCAGCAGCCAAGTGGTTTTTCCGGTGGGGGATGAGGGTGGCTACACCTTC; CDR3aa: CASSQVVFPVGDEGGYTF
d_gene: TRBD1; abundance: NA; v_gene: TRBV5-4; j_gene: TRBJ1-2; CDR3nt: TGTGCCAGCAGCCGGACAGGGGGGAGTTATGGCTACACCTTC; CDR3aa: CASSRTGGSYGYTF
d_gene: NA; abundance: NA; v_gene: TRBV2; j_gene: TRBJ2-1; CDR3nt: TGTGCCAGCGGGAGAACAGGGAATCCTCGCAATGAGCAGTTCTTC; CDR3aa: CASGRTGNPRNEQFF